A single sample gave rise to the 20 T cell receptor beta chains below, sequenced in a study of blood T cell repertoires in COVID-19. Clones were sequenced by immunoSEQ multiplex PCR, and TCRdb holds only the in-frame ones, with some missing. The sample holds some 200,000 clones; around 89% are singletons and the top ten take around 5.8%. Sequencing was performed on peripheral blood. The receptors here all came from a man aged 35 to 55 with active or convalescent COVID-19.

The chain carries TRBV7-8 and TRBJ2-3, with D maybe TRBD1 (5 bases). Per germline, CDR1 SGHVS and CDR2 FQNEAQ. Trimming took off 7 bases at V and 0 bases at J, with 20 bases between the two ends. The CDR3 runs 17 residues. The CDR3 is CASTTPDRITSTDTQYF. DNA of the CDR3: TGTGCCAGCACCACTCCCGACAGAATAACTAGCACAGATACGCAGTATTTT.

V is TRBV19 and J is TRBJ2-3; 10 nucleotides match TRBD2. The ends lost 3 bases at V and 1 base at J; junction bases unmatched: 7. The CDR3 covers 17 residues. The germline gives CDR1 LNHDA, CDR2 SQIVND (reference sequence). The DNA for the CDR3 is TGTGCCAGTAGTATGAGCGGGGGGGCCTTTCGCACAGATACGCAGTATTTT. Its protein product is CASSMSGGAFRTDTQYF.

V usage is TRBV2 and J usage is TRBJ1-1; D is uncertain. V was shortened by 3 bases and J by 1 base, with 12 bases between the two germline ends. Germline assignment: CDR1 SNHLY and CDR2 FYNNEI. CDR3 length equals 15 residues. The DNA for the CDR3 is TGTGCCAGCAGTGAGGCGGCACGACCGAACACTGAAGCTTTCTTT. Its translation is CASSEAARPNTEAFF.

V usage is TRBV28 and J usage is TRBJ2-7; 8 nucleotides match TRBD2. J lost 9 bases, V lost 2 bases, and 9 bases had no gene match. Germline V gene sequence: CDR1 MDHEN, CDR2 SYDVKM. CDR3 length: 14 residues. This chain's CDR3 is CASSLEGLEDGQYF. The CDR3 bases are TGTGCCAGCAGTTTAGAGGGACTAGAGGACGGGCAGTACTTC. The full variable domain, with the rest looked up from reference TRBV28 and TRBJ2-7, is DVKVTQSSRYLVKRTGEKVFLECVQDMDHENMFWYRQDPGLGLRLIYFSYDVKMKEKGDIPEGYSVSREKKERFSLILESASTNQTSMYLCASSLEGLEDGQYFGPGTRLTVT.

This clone has just one count. V and J are TRBV9 and TRBJ2-2; possible D gene TRBD1, 5 bases. This CDR3 contains 18 residues. Deletions cut 0 bases from V and 6 bases from J, with 21 bases between. CDR1 and CDR2 from the germline V gene are SGDLS and YYNGEE. CDR3 amino acids: CASSVAPLGQGWPGELFF. CDR3 sequence (DNA): TGTGCCAGCAGCGTAGCGCCGTTGGGGCAGGGTTGGCCCGGGGAGCTGTTTTTT.

This rearrangement joins TRBV7-8 to TRBJ2-2; TRBD1 is a possible D gene (5 bases). Germline V CDR1 and CDR2: SGHVS, FQNEAQ. The CDR3 consists of 17 residues. Trimming pared 3 bases from V and 4 bases from J, leaving 18 bases between. Here the CDR3 DNA reads TGTGCCAGCAGCTTCCAGGGTTCTGGCGCGAGCACCGGGGAGCTGTTTTTT. It yields the protein CASSFQGSGASTGELFF.

The chain joins TRBV7-9 to TRBJ2-2; D is undetermined. Between the trimmed V and J ends, which lost 1 base and 7 bases, there was a span of 10 bases. The CDR3 is 14 residues long. In germline, CDR1 is SEHNR, CDR2 FQNEAQ (reference sequence). CDR3 residues: CASSLDHGSGELFF. The CDR3 DNA reads as TGTGCCAGCAGCTTAGACCATGGCAGCGGGGAGCTGTTTTTT.

This rearrangement joins TRBV9 to TRBJ2-3; tentatively, D is TRBD2 (6 bases). Germline V gene lookup returns CDR1 SGDLS and CDR2 YYNGEE. The CDR3 has 15 residues. V was pared by 3 bases and J by 2 bases, with 13 bases between. The CDR3 bases are TGTGCCAGCAGCGCTACGGACTACCCCACAGATACGCAGTATTTT. Translated: CASSATDYPTDTQYF.

This chain links TRBV18 with TRBJ2-7; TRBD1 is a possible D gene (6 bases). The germline V gene encodes CDR1 KGHSH and CDR2 LQKENI. V was shortened by 3 bases and J by 2 bases, with 11 bases between the two germline ends. The CDR3 is made up of 14 amino acids. CDR3 in amino acids: CASSPRTDTYEQYF. In DNA form, the CDR3 reads TGTGCCAGCTCACCTCGGACAGACACCTACGAGCAGTACTTC. Full variable domain (outside the CDR3, taken from reference TRBV18 and TRBJ2-7): NAGVMQNPRHLVRRRGQEARLRCSPMKGHSHVYWYRQLPEEGLKFMVYLQKENIIDESGMPKERFSAEFPKEGPSILRIQQVVRGDSAAYFCASSPRTDTYEQYFGPGTRLTVT.

The rearrangement uses TRBV3-1 (or the pseudogene TRBV3-2) and TRBJ1-1; 7 nucleotides agree with TRBD1. This CDR3 has 12 residues. CDR1 and CDR2 from the germline V gene are LGHDT and YNNKEL (reference sequence). The V and J ends lost 1 base and 11 bases, in that order; junction bases with no gene match: 4. The DNA of the CDR3 is TGTGCCAGCAGCCAAGGACAGGGTGGTGCTTTCTTT. Its translation is CASSQGQGGAFF.

This chain links TRBV3-1 (or the pseudogene TRBV3-2) with TRBJ1-6; D ambiguous. Trimming cost V 4 bases and J 4 bases, with 14 bases left between them. The CDR3 is 16 amino acids. CDR1 and CDR2 (germline): LGHDT, YNNKEL (reference sequence). As DNA, the CDR3 is TGTGCCAGCAGCCCCCACCGGAGGGATTATAATTCACCCCTCCACTTT. Amino acid sequence: CASSPHRRDYNSPLHF.

The chain recombines TRBV28 with TRBJ2-3; unclear D gene. Trimming removed 5 bases from V and 5 bases from J, with 8 bases in between. The CDR3 loop spans 12 amino acids. Germline lookup yields CDR1 MDHEN and CDR2 SYDVKM. CDR3 residues: CASSATRDTQYF. The CDR3 DNA is TGTGCCAGCAGTGCTACGAGAGATACGCAGTATTTT.

This sequence joins TRBV11-2 and TRBJ2-7; D remains unclear. This CDR3 is built from 13 residues. With 0 bases removed from V and 0 bases from J, the gap between germline ends came to 3 bases. Germline V gene data show CDR1 as SGHAT and CDR2 as FQNNGV. The CDR3 DNA reads as TGTGCCAGCAGCTTAGACAGCTCCTACGAGCAGTACTTC. Residues: CASSLDSSYEQYF.

The chain uses TRBV3-1 (or the pseudogene TRBV3-2) and TRBJ2-7; 12 nucleotides match TRBD1. The germline V gene encodes CDR1 LGHDT and CDR2 YNNKEL (reference sequence). This CDR3 spans 16 amino acids. The trim removed 4 bases at V and 5 bases at J, leaving 9 bases unmatched. This CDR3 reads CASSRRKGQGADEQYF. CDR3 nucleotide sequence: TGTGCCAGCAGCCGACGTAAGGGACAGGGGGCAGACGAGCAGTACTTC.

The chain uses TRBV27 and TRBJ2-6; a possible D gene is TRBD1 (5 bases). CDR1 is MNHEY and CDR2 is SMNVEV in the germline V gene (reference sequence). This CDR3 has 17 residues. Trimming stripped 4 bases from V and 1 base from J, with 14 bases between. CDR3 sequence: CASSSRVRISGANVLTF. CDR3 nucleotides: TGTGCCAGCAGTTCCAGGGTACGCATTTCTGGGGCCAACGTCCTGACTTTC.

The rearrangement joins TRBV19 to TRBJ1-5; 9 positions agree with TRBD1. This CDR3 spans 16 amino acids. Germline loops: CDR1 LNHDA, CDR2 SQIVND (reference sequence). V was clipped by 4 bases and J by 6 bases; unmatched bases: 10. Here the CDR3 reads CASSTLRQGGAQPQHF. The CDR3 DNA reads TGTGCCAGTAGTACCCTTCGACAGGGGGGCGCTCAGCCCCAGCATTTT.

The V gene is TRBV5-1, the J gene TRBJ2-5; D is perhaps TRBD2 (5 bases). Trimming removed 4 bases from V and 5 bases from J, with 18 bases in between. Germline CDR1 reads SGHRS; CDR2 reads YFSETQ. This CDR3 comprises 15 residues. For the CDR3, the DNA is TGCGCCAGCAGCCCCCGGACGGGATCAACGGAGACCCAGTACTTC. It encodes CASSPRTGSTETQYF.

The rearrangement joins TRBV19 to TRBJ2-1; D may be TRBD1 (5 bases). Germline values: CDR1 LNHDA, CDR2 SQIVND (reference sequence). V lost 1 base and J 7 bases, leaving 17 bases between the germline ends. This CDR3 comprises 16 residues. In DNA form, the CDR3 reads TGTGCCAGTAGTATAGTAGCCAGGGAAGGGAAAAATGAGCAGTTCTTC. Translating it yields CASSIVAREGKNEQFF. Together with reference TRBV19 and TRBJ2-1, the CDR3 gives the full variable domain: DGGITQSPKYLFRKEGQNVTLSCEQNLNHDAMYWYRQDPGQGLRLIYYSQIVNDFQKGDIAEGYSVSREKKESFPLTVTSAQKNPTAFYLCASSIVAREGKNEQFFGPGTRLTVL.

This clone was counted only a few times. The V and J genes are TRBV5-1 and TRBJ1-1; D unclear. Between the trimmed V and J ends, which lost 4 bases and 4 bases, there was a span of 14 bases. The CDR3 covers 14 residues. Germline CDR1 SGHRS, CDR2 YFSETQ. The CDR3: CASSPGKLSTEAFF. CDR3 bases: TGCGCCAGCAGCCCGGGGAAGTTGAGCACTGAAGCTTTCTTT.

This clone was detected only a few times. The rearrangement joins TRBV24-1 to TRBJ1-2, with TRBD1 matching 7 bases. The CDR3 extends over 14 amino acids. Looked up from germline, CDR1 is KGHDR and CDR2 is SFDVKD. Trimming took 4 bases from V and 6 from J; bases not matched to a gene: 7. CDR3 sequence (DNA): TGTGCCACCAGTGAAAGGACAGGAGTAGATGGCTACACCTTC. Amino acid sequence: CATSERTGVDGYTF.